This entry lists 26 T cell receptor beta chains sequenced from one sample in a study of T-cell reconstitution after alpha-beta-depleted transplantation in children. Unique molecular identifiers were used to barcode this TCRbeta library. TCRdb reanalysed the PCR reads using MiXCR and keeps one entry per CDR3 protein. The sample records approximately 650,000 distinct CDR3 sequences, around 14% being singletons. Source: PBMCs, taken before TCRalphabeta/CD19-depleted stem cell transplant. These receptor sequences come from a girl aged 2-10 years with congenital amegakaryocytic thrombocytopenia, due to receive a stem cell transplant.

The rearrangement links TRBV7-6 to TRBJ2-1; D uncertain. Germline values: CDR1 SGHVS, CDR2 FNYEAQ. CDR3 size: 15 residues. The V gene lost 6 bases and the J gene lost 0 bases, with 12 bases spanning the gap. The CDR3 nucleotides read TGTGCCAGCAGTCGGAGCGTGAGCTCCTACAATGAGCAGTTCTTC. Amino acid sequence: CASSRSVSSYNEQFF.

This chain links TRBV5-1 with TRBJ1-1; tentative D call: TRBD1 (6 bases). The germline V and J ends were trimmed by 0 bases and 5 bases, with 11 bases remaining between them. In germline, CDR1 is SGHRS, CDR2 YFSETQ. This CDR3 comprises 14 residues. CDR3 coding DNA: TGCGCCAGCAGCTTGGAGGGGGTGGCGACTGAAGCTTTCTTT. This encodes CASSLEGVATEAFF. The full variable domain, with the rest looked up from reference TRBV5-1 and TRBJ1-1, is KAGVTQTPRYLIKTRGQQVTLSCSPISGHRSVSWYQQTPGQGLQFLFEYFSETQRNKGNFPGRFSGRQFSNSRSEMNVSTLELGDSALYLCASSLEGVATEAFFGQGTRLTVV.

This clonotype appeared a few times. The gene calls are TRBV20-1 and TRBJ2-3, with unresolved D. There are 13 residues in the CDR3. The V gene lost 6 bases and the J gene lost 2 bases, with 12 bases spanning the gap. Germline V gene sequence: CDR1 DFQATT, CDR2 SNEGSKA (reference sequence). CDR3 amino acids: CSAGQQTTDTQYF. As DNA, the CDR3 is TGCAGTGCGGGCCAGCAAACCACAGATACGCAGTATTTT.

For this clonotype: A much larger clone is a single base away; this may be a read error. Lacking the conserved final phenylalanine or tryptophan, this CDR3 likely reflects a read error. J is TRBJ2-5 and V is TRBV7-2, with D maybe TRBD2 (5 bases). This CDR3 contains 17 residues. Looked up from germline, CDR1 is SGHTA and CDR2 is FQGNSA. Trimming cost V 1 base and J 5 bases, with 20 bases left between them. CDR3: CASSLVNSGSLWETQYS. The CDR3 DNA follows: TGTGCCAGCAGCTTAGTGAATTCGGGATCCCTTTGGGAGACCCAGTACTCC.

In this sample, this clonotype turned up a few times. CDR3: CASSSGRANTGELFF. CDR3 nucleotide sequence: TGTGCCAGCAGTTCCGGACGAGCGAACACCGGGGAGCTGTTTTTT. The chain uses TRBV28 and TRBJ2-2; D is unclear. V gave up 4 bases and J gave up 0 bases, with 9 bases separating them. Germline assignment: CDR1 MDHEN and CDR2 SYDVKM. This CDR3 has 15 amino acids.

This clonotype was detected many times. V is TRBV29-1 and J is TRBJ1-2; 7 bases agree with TRBD1. Germline lookup yields CDR1 SQVTM and CDR2 ANQGSEA. The CDR3 runs to 14 residues. The V gene end was trimmed by 4 bases and the J gene end by 4 bases; junction bases not matched to a gene: 9. In DNA form, the CDR3 reads TGCAGCGTTGTTCGGGAAAGGGGGCTCTATGGCTACACCTTC. It encodes CSVVRERGLYGYTF.

The sample holds a few counts of this clonotype. This sequence joins TRBV14 and TRBJ2-1, with TRBD2 matching 10 bases. The CDR3 has 18 amino acids. Germline CDR1 reads SGHDN; CDR2 reads FVKESK. The V gene end was trimmed by 0 bases and the J gene end by 4 bases; junction bases not matched to a gene: 9. The CDR3: CASSQDTAAGGPYNEQFF. CDR3 bases: TGTGCCAGCAGCCAAGATACGGCAGCGGGAGGGCCTTACAATGAGCAGTTCTTC.

Many counts were recorded for this clonotype. The chain has TRBV20-1 and TRBJ2-2, with TRBD1 matching 9 bases. Germline CDR1 is DFQATT and CDR2 is SNEGSKA (reference sequence). The CDR3 runs to 16 residues. J lost 6 bases, V lost 0 bases, and 8 bases had no gene match. The CDR3 DNA follows: TGCAGTGCTAGAGACCACGGGACAGGGTCTTCCGGGGAGCTGTTTTTT. It yields the protein CSARDHGTGSSGELFF.

This clonotype was seen more than once but under ten times. The chain carries TRBV11-2 and TRBJ2-1, with D possibly matching TRBD2 (5 bases). V lost 5 bases, J lost 6 bases, and 26 bases lay in between. Germline V lookup: CDR1 SGHAT, CDR2 FQNNGV. This CDR3 has 18 amino acids. The CDR3 loop is CASSRLAPPNPPTNEQFF. The CDR3 bases are TGTGCCAGCAGCCGCCTAGCCCCCCCAAACCCCCCGACCAATGAGCAGTTCTTC. Supplemented by reference TRBV11-2 and TRBJ2-1, the full variable domain reads EAGVAQSPRYKIIEKRQSVAFWCNPISGHATLYWYQQILGQGPKLLIQFQNNGVVDDSQLPKDRFSAERLKGVDSTLKIQPAKLEDSAVYLCASSRLAPPNPPTNEQFFGPGTRLTVL.

This clonotype was found many times. The rearrangement links TRBV5-1 to TRBJ2-2; a possible D gene is TRBD2 (5 bases). CDR3 length equals 14 residues. V lost 4 bases and J lost 4, with 11 bases in between. From germline, CDR1 is SGHRS and CDR2 YFSETQ. The CDR3 protein is CASSLEEVTGELFF. The CDR3 coding sequence is TGCGCCAGCAGCCTTGAGGAGGTCACCGGGGAGCTGTTTTTT.

This clonotype has a handful of counts. This sequence joins TRBV6-1 and TRBJ2-5; D assignment may be TRBD1 or TRBD2 (5 bases each). The germline V gene encodes CDR1 MNHNS and CDR2 SASEGT. This CDR3 has 15 residues. Trimming pared 6 bases from V and 5 bases from J, leaving 19 bases between. This CDR3 is CASRTVRDRGETQYF. In nucleotides, the CDR3 is TGTGCCAGCAGGACAGTCAGGGATCGGGGCGAGACCCAGTACTTC.

This clonotype was recorded many times. The chain has TRBV20-1 and TRBJ2-1, with 14 bases identical to TRBD2. The CDR3 has 17 residues. In germline, CDR1 is DFQATT, CDR2 SNEGSKA (reference sequence). The V gene end was trimmed by 6 bases and the J gene end by 6 bases; junction bases not matched to a gene: 13. CDR3 nucleotide sequence: TGCAGTGCCCGGACTAGCGGGAGGACCCCTAGTCCCAATGAGCAGTTCTTC. Protein sequence: CSARTSGRTPSPNEQFF.

This clonotype was counted many times. The V and J genes are TRBV18 and TRBJ2-1, with D uncertain. There are 13 residues in the CDR3. V lost 0 bases and J 11 bases, leaving 11 bases between the germline ends. Germline loops: CDR1 KGHSH, CDR2 LQKENI. CDR3 in amino acids: CASSPPPTEQQFF. The CDR3 DNA reads TGTGCCAGCTCACCACCCCCTACTGAACAGCAGTTCTTC.

Ten or more counts support this clonotype. The V gene is TRBV7-2, the J gene TRBJ2-7; TRBD1 matches 7 bases. In germline, CDR1 is SGHTA, CDR2 FQGNSA. The CDR3 is 14 amino acids. V gave up 5 bases and J gave up 3 bases; unmatched junction bases: 7. CDR3 DNA: TGTGCCAGCAGCCAGACAGGGTGGGACTACGAGCAGTACTTC. This encodes CASSQTGWDYEQYF.

V gene TRBV20-1 combines with J gene TRBJ2-7; no clear D gene. The CDR3 is 12 residues long. Deletions cut 3 bases from V and 5 bases from J, with 11 bases between. Germline lookup yields CDR1 DFQATT and CDR2 SNEGSKA (reference sequence). CDR3 coding DNA: TGCAGTGCTAGTAAAACCCGACACGAGCAGTACTTC. It codes for CSASKTRHEQYF.

This clonotype was picked up many times. This chain links TRBV6-1 with TRBJ1-2; no clear D gene. The CDR3 extends over 12 amino acids. Deletions cut 2 bases from V and 2 bases from J, with 3 bases between. Germline CDR1 reads MNHNS; CDR2 reads SASEGT. CDR3 in amino acids: CASSETNYGYTF. The DNA of the CDR3 is TGTGCCAGCAGTGAAACCAACTATGGCTACACCTTC.

J is TRBJ2-5 and V is TRBV20-1; TRBD2 agrees at 11 bases. J lost 5 bases, V lost 6 bases, and 11 bases had no gene match. The germline V gene has CDR1 DFQATT and CDR2 SNEGSKA (reference sequence). The CDR3 sequence is 15 residues long. CDR3 residues: CSAPTLAGVWETQYF. The CDR3, as DNA: TGCAGTGCCCCCACACTAGCGGGAGTCTGGGAGACCCAGTACTTC.

There are many counts of this clonotype. This chain uses TRBV25-1 with TRBJ1-1, with a possible D match to TRBD1 (6 bases). Germline V gene sequence: CDR1 MGHDK, CDR2 SYGVNS. The CDR3 loop spans 13 amino acids. The ends were cut back, 6 bases at V and 7 bases at J, with 15 bases in the middle. For the CDR3, the DNA is TGTGCCAGCAGCCTGGGGGGGGCGGTTGAAGCTTTCTTT. It is translated as CASSLGGAVEAFF.

This clonotype appeared many times. In nucleotides, the CDR3 is TGCGCCAGCAGCTTCGGGGCAGACAACGTCCTGACTTTC. As protein: CASSFGADNVLTF. The chain carries TRBV5-1 and TRBJ2-6, with D perhaps assigned TRBD1 or TRBD2 (5 bases each). The CDR3 loop spans 13 amino acids. Looked up from germline, CDR1 is SGHRS and CDR2 is YFSETQ. V was clipped by 2 bases and J by 9 bases, with 9 bases between them.

The chain uses TRBV7-2 and TRBJ2-4; D is unresolved. Germline CDR1 is SGHTA and CDR2 is FQGNSA. This CDR3 region has 15 residues. Trimming removed 3 bases at V and 6 bases at J, with 15 bases between. This CDR3 reads CASSFTAAERNIQYF. In nucleotides, the CDR3 is TGTGCCAGCAGCTTTACCGCGGCGGAGAGAAACATTCAGTACTTC.

The chain links TRBV29-1 to TRBJ2-5; 10 positions agree with TRBD2. The CDR3 extends over 14 amino acids. Germline V gives CDR1 SQVTM, CDR2 ANQGSEA. V dropped 8 bases and J dropped 2; count of bases not matched to a gene: 8. The CDR3 here is CSLRTSGGQETQYF. CDR3 bases: TGCAGCTTGCGGACTAGCGGCGGGCAAGAGACCCAGTACTTC.

This clonotype was recorded at least ten times. The CDR3 reads CASSYDWTTDTQYF. The CDR3 DNA is TGTGCCAGCAGTTACGACTGGACCACAGATACGCAGTATTTT. The chain carries TRBV6-5 and TRBJ2-3; D gene unclear. The CDR3 length is 14 residues. V was clipped by 2 bases and J by 2 bases, with 8 bases between them. CDR1 MNHEY and CDR2 SVGAGI come from the germline V gene.

This clonotype was seen ten or more times. V gene TRBV29-1 combines with J gene TRBJ2-5; a weak D match, TRBD1 (5 bases). The CDR3 is made up of 14 amino acids. The V and J ends lost 3 bases and 5 bases respectively, with 16 bases between them. From germline, CDR1 is SQVTM and CDR2 ANQGSEA. This CDR3 is CSVDGHRRWETQYF. The CDR3 coding sequence is TGCAGCGTTGACGGACACCGAAGGTGGGAGACCCAGTACTTC.

The CDR3 DNA is TGTGCCAGCAGTTTATTATTTTTCAGCGGGAAATACCACGAGCAGTACTTC. This translates into CASSLLFFSGKYHEQYF. V and J are TRBV28 and TRBJ2-7; TRBD2 agrees at 7 bases. After removal of 1 base from V and 5 bases from J, the junction contained 14 bases not matched to a gene. Germline CDR1 and CDR2: MDHEN and SYDVKM. The CDR3 is 17 amino acids.

About this clonotype itself: A junction end diverges from the germline sequence, so it may reflect a read error. The chain is built from TRBV19 and TRBJ2-1, with D perhaps being TRBD1 or TRBD2 (7 bases each). Germline values: CDR1 LNHDA, CDR2 SQIVND (reference sequence). This CDR3 comprises 13 residues. In nucleotides, the CDR3 is TGTGCCAGTAGTATGGGGAGGGGGCGACAGCAGTCCTTC. Its protein product is CASSMGRGRQQSF.

This clonotype was observed at least ten times. V usage is TRBV28 and J usage is TRBJ2-1; 9 positions match TRBD2. Trimming took 2 bases from V and 7 from J; bases not matched to a gene: 6. This CDR3 spans 15 amino acids. From germline, CDR1 is MDHEN and CDR2 SYDVKM. CDR3 in amino acids: CASSLIAGGPNEQFF. The CDR3 bases are TGTGCCAGCAGTTTAATCGCGGGAGGGCCAAATGAGCAGTTCTTC.